This T cell receptor (beta chain) emerged from a study of blood T cells in healthy people across ages. A J-beta primer mix and a sample-barcoded 5' primer were used in a second PCR of roughly 6 to 12 cycles. Samples each returned at least 2.5 million CDR3-containing paired-end reads. A single record per CDR3 protein comes from TCRdb applying MiXCR to the 5' RACE reads. The sample comprises 800,000 to 950,000 distinct CDR3 sequences, about 27% of which are singletons, and about a tenth rests with the top ten. J was trimmed by 0 bases and V by 8 bases; bases with no gene match: 4. Per germline, CDR1 KGHDR and CDR2 SFDVKD. This CDR3 is built from 15 residues. These data were likewise used in another study, on T cells of mothers and their children. That source adds: The study recruited a few healthy Caucasian mothers and their six children as donors. Slightly higher overlap, not significant, was seen in related mother-child pairs than in unrelated pairs. It was observed that no persistent microchimeric T cell clones could be detected.

Material: blood. The origin of this receptor is a woman aged 40 to 50 in good health. The chain has TRBV24-1 and TRBJ2-1, with 9 positions matching TRBD1. The CDR3 nucleotides read TGTGCCACCAAGGGGGGACAGGGCTCCTACAATGAGCAGTTCTTC. This gives the protein CATKGGQGSYNEQFF.